This entry lists 22 T cell receptor beta chains sequenced from one sample in a study of Ad26.COV2.S vaccination and SARS-CoV-2 variants. Treatment reported: about 20 received Ad26.COV2.S at low or high dose, single or two shots; a few received placebo; per-sample allocation not given. The samples were gathered on day 63 after the first injection of vaccine or placebo. The data were produced by immunoSEQ multiplex PCR, yet TCRdb's version contains in-frame clones alone and is incomplete. The sample lists about 400,000 clones, roughly 90% occurring once. The sequenced sample was peripheral blood, obtained in a trial of Ad26.COV2.S vaccine versus placebo. The source of these receptors is a person aged 18-65 years who received the Ad26.COV2.S COVID-19 vaccine or a placebo.

The CDR3 nucleotides read TGCGCCAGCAGCCGATCGGCGGGGGGCTCTGGGGCCAACGTCCTGACTTTC. Translating gives CASSRSAGGSGANVLTF. The chain links TRBV5-1 to TRBJ2-6, with TRBD2 matching over 8 bases. V shed 4 bases and J 0 bases; nucleotides not matched to a gene: 6. Germline V CDR1 and CDR2: SGHRS, YFSETQ. This CDR3 region has 17 residues.

This sequence joins TRBV9 and TRBJ2-1, with D maybe TRBD2 (5 bases). This CDR3 contains 15 residues. V was pared by 4 bases and J by 8 bases, with 19 bases between. The germline V gene encodes CDR1 SGDLS and CDR2 YYNGEE. In DNA, the CDR3 is TGTGCCAGCAGCCGAACGGATGACCTGAGGGATGAGCAGTTCTTC. It specifies CASSRTDDLRDEQFF.

The chain carries TRBV7-2 and TRBJ1-4, with D tentatively TRBD1 (5 bases). In germline, CDR1 is SGHTA, CDR2 FQGNSA. The CDR3 has 15 amino acids. The germline V and J ends were trimmed by 2 bases and 8 bases, with 15 bases remaining between them. Here the CDR3 DNA reads TGTGCCAGCAGCTTAAGGGGCGGTAGAGAAGAAAAACTGTTTTTT. Residues: CASSLRGGREEKLFF.

V and J are TRBV2 and TRBJ2-7; 15 bases line up with TRBD2. CDR3 length equals 16 residues. V shed 5 bases, J shed 7 bases, and the junction held 9 bases outside the gene matches. Germline V CDR1 and CDR2: SNHLY, FYNNEI. The CDR3 DNA follows: TGTGCCAGCAGTCGATGGACTAGCGGGGGGGCAGTGGAGCAGTACTTC. Amino acids: CASSRWTSGGAVEQYF.

V is TRBV5-1 and J is TRBJ2-3, with D possibly being TRBD1 (6 bases). The germline V gene encodes CDR1 SGHRS and CDR2 YFSETQ. The V end lost 0 bases, the J end lost 2 bases, and 13 bases lay between the germline ends. This CDR3 contains 16 residues. The CDR3 DNA reads as TGCGCCAGCAGCTTGGATACAGGGCGGGTCACAGATACGCAGTATTTT. It codes for CASSLDTGRVTDTQYF.

V usage is TRBV2 and J usage is TRBJ1-4, with a tentative D call TRBD1 (5 bases). Trimming left V 3 bases short and J 8 bases short, with 16 bases between. The CDR3 extends over 15 amino acids. Germline loops: CDR1 SNHLY, CDR2 FYNNEI. The chain's CDR3 is CASSDVGGIGEKLFF. CDR3 nucleotide sequence: TGTGCCAGCAGTGATGTCGGGGGGATCGGGGAAAAACTGTTTTTT. Drawing the rest from reference TRBV2 and TRBJ1-4, the complete variable domain is EPEVTQTPSHQVTQMGQEVILRCVPISNHLYFYWYRQILGQKVEFLVSFYNNEISEKSEIFDDQFSVERPDGSNFTLKIRSTKLEDSAMYFCASSDVGGIGEKLFFGSGTQLSVL.

This clone was found once. V usage is TRBV2 and J usage is TRBJ2-3; tentatively, D is TRBD2 (6 bases). The CDR3 totals 14 residues. Germline V gives CDR1 SNHLY, CDR2 FYNNEI. Trimming shortened V by 8 bases and J by 0 bases, and 12 bases separated the two germline ends. As DNA, the CDR3 is TGTGCCAGCTGTTGGCGGGGAAGCACAGATACGCAGTATTTT. This gives the protein CASCWRGSTDTQYF.

The chain is built from TRBV5-6 and TRBJ2-3; D gene ambiguous. The V gene lost 4 bases and the J gene lost 0 bases, with 24 bases spanning the gap. Germline CDR1 reads SGHDT; CDR2 reads YYEEEE. The CDR3 is 19 amino acids. CDR3 DNA sequence: TGTGCCAGCAGCGGCTCAACCGGGCCAACTCGTCGTAGCACAGATACGCAGTATTTT. It is translated as CASSGSTGPTRRSTDTQYF. The whole variable domain, filled in from reference TRBV5-6 and TRBJ2-3, reads DAGVTQSPTHLIKTRGQQVTLRCSPKSGHDTVSWYQQALGQGPQFIFQYYEEEERQRGNFPDRFSGHQFPNYSSELNVNALLLGDSALYLCASSGSTGPTRRSTDTQYFGPGTRLTVL.

The chain recombines TRBV12-3 or TRBV12-4 with TRBJ2-5; tentative D call: TRBD1 (6 bases). The V gene lost 8 bases and the J gene lost 1 base, with 11 bases spanning the gap. There are 13 residues in the CDR3. The CDR3 is CASCVTGQETQYF. In DNA form, the CDR3 reads TGTGCCAGCTGTGTGACAGGCCAAGAGACCCAGTACTTC.

V usage is TRBV10-3 and J usage is TRBJ2-2, with 9 bases aligning to TRBD1. V was clipped by 7 bases and J by 5 bases; unmatched bases: 11. This CDR3 is 16 amino acids long. CDR1 and CDR2 (germline): ENHRY, SYGVKD. The CDR3 loop is CAIMGWAGQGTGELFF. CDR3 coding DNA: TGTGCCATCATGGGTTGGGCAGGACAGGGGACCGGGGAGCTGTTTTTT.

The chain joins TRBV12-3 or TRBV12-4 to TRBJ2-3; possible D gene TRBD2, 6 bases. Trimming stripped 3 bases from V and 10 bases from J, with 14 bases between. CDR3 length equals 13 residues. CDR3 protein: CASSFRAGGAQYF. DNA of the CDR3: TGTGCCAGCAGTTTTCGGGCCGGCGGGGCGCAGTATTTT.

The rearrangement links TRBV7-2 to TRBJ2-7; TRBD2 aligns across 9 bases. In germline, CDR1 is SGHTA, CDR2 FQGNSA. V gave up 0 bases and J gave up 3 bases; unmatched junction bases: 6. CDR3 length: 16 residues. The CDR3 sequence is CASSLALAGARYEQYF. The CDR3 DNA follows: TGTGCCAGCAGCTTAGCGTTAGCGGGGGCCCGCTACGAGCAGTACTTC.

CDR3 sequence reads: CASTPGSRLPYEQYF. The CDR3 DNA reads as TGTGCCAGCACCCCCGGGTCCAGGTTGCCCTACGAGCAGTACTTC. The chain is built from TRBV7-2 and TRBJ2-7; no reliable D call. Germline CDR1 is SGHTA and CDR2 is FQGNSA. The CDR3 loop spans 15 amino acids. Trimming shortened V by 7 bases and J by 2 bases, and 18 bases separated the two germline ends.

The V call is TRBV4-3, the J call TRBJ2-7; TRBD1 aligns across 8 bases. Trimming removed 3 bases from V and 1 base from J; junction bases left unmatched: 5. The CDR3 runs to 15 residues. Germline V gene data show CDR1 as LGHNA and CDR2 as YSLEER. The CDR3 spells CASSQQTGESYEQYF. The DNA for the CDR3 is TGCGCCAGCAGCCAGCAGACAGGGGAGTCCTACGAGCAGTACTTC.

The rearrangement joins TRBV6-6 to TRBJ1-3; D remains ambiguous. The V and J ends lost 4 bases and 5 bases respectively, with 9 bases between them. Germline V CDR1 and CDR2: MNHNY, SVGAGI (reference sequence). CDR3 length: 13 amino acids. The CDR3 loop is CASSSASRNTIYF. As DNA, the CDR3 is TGTGCCAGCAGTTCTGCCAGTCGAAACACCATATATTTT.

CDR3 sequence: CASSLDRGSKTFF. The CDR3 DNA follows: TGTGCCAGTAGTCTCGACAGGGGGAGTAAGACTTTCTTT. This rearrangement joins TRBV19 to TRBJ1-1; 9 positions agree with TRBD1. CDR3 length: 13 residues. Germline lookup yields CDR1 LNHDA and CDR2 SQIVND (reference sequence). J gave up 12 bases and V 5 bases, and 10 bases lay outside the gene matches.

The J gene is TRBJ2-7, the V gene TRBV5-3, with no clear D. TRBV5-3 is placed among ORFs of uncertain function. V was shortened by 4 bases and J by 3 bases, with 2 bases between the two germline ends. The CDR3 covers 10 residues. CDR3: CARSLYEQYF. The CDR3 region has the DNA TGTGCCAGAAGCCTCTACGAGCAGTACTTC.

V gene TRBV4-3 combines with J gene TRBJ1-5; D uncertain. From germline, CDR1 is LGHNA and CDR2 YSLEER. V dropped 0 bases and J dropped 1 base, with 7 bases sitting between them. CDR3 length: 15 residues. The CDR3 nucleotides read TGCGCCAGCAGCCAAGATCGGCACAGCAATCAGCCCCAGCATTTT. This gives the protein CASSQDRHSNQPQHF.

The chain is built from TRBV19 and TRBJ2-3; 7 bases align to TRBD1. Germline CDR1 is LNHDA and CDR2 is SQIVND (reference sequence). Trimming at V came to 4 bases and at J to 2 bases, leaving 6 bases not matched to a gene. The CDR3 contains 15 residues. The CDR3 bases are TGTGCCAGTAGTAACAGGGGACCCCCCACAGATACGCAGTATTTT. Encoded protein: CASSNRGPPTDTQYF.

The J gene is TRBJ2-5, the V gene TRBV4-3, with 7 positions matching TRBD1. The CDR3 length is 15 residues. Germline assignment: CDR1 LGHNA and CDR2 YSLEER. V dropped 4 bases and J dropped 3; count of bases not matched to a gene: 8. CDR3 sequence reads: CASSPSRGGEETQYF. CDR3 nucleotide sequence: TGCGCCAGCAGCCCATCGCGAGGGGGCGAAGAGACCCAGTACTTC.

The V call is TRBV9, the J call TRBJ1-4; D gene unclear. V was trimmed by 0 bases and J by 5 bases, leaving 11 bases between them. Germline V lookup: CDR1 SGDLS, CDR2 YYNGEE. The CDR3 length is 15 residues. The CDR3 coding sequence is TGTGCCAGCAGCGTAGCTCTTGGAGGGAATGAAAAACTGTTTTTT. This gives the protein CASSVALGGNEKLFF.

The chain carries TRBV27 and TRBJ1-2, with D maybe TRBD1 (5 bases). Germline V lookup: CDR1 MNHEY, CDR2 SMNVEV (reference sequence). The CDR3 length is 13 residues. Trimming left V 0 bases short and J 8 bases short, with 10 bases between. The CDR3 spells CASSLSRGTGYTF. The CDR3 coding sequence is TGTGCCAGCAGTTTATCGAGGGGCACCGGCTACACCTTC.